This section outlines one TCR beta chain sequence together with its context. CDR3 size: 14 residues. The V end lost 4 bases, the J end lost 6 bases, and 16 bases lay between the germline ends. CDR1 is SGDLS, CDR2 YYNGEE, per germline. The source of the sample is a study of blood T cell repertoires in COVID-19. Study overall: COVID-19 samples, acute and convalescent, were from the United States, Italy and Spain. In each case, the material was cDNA or gDNA derived from T cells, B-cell-depleted T cells, or PBMCs.

Per the original methods: Reference gene primer amplification gave nucleated cell count estimates. The method was immunoSEQ multiplex PCR; TCRdb's version includes in-frame clones alone and lacks a portion of them. The DNA gave D and trimming, while V, J and clone size come from that table. The sample shows about 100,000 clones, 88% of them seen only once. Sequenced: peripheral blood. The receptor was derived from a man aged 45 to 65 with active or convalescent COVID-19. The V gene is TRBV9, the J gene TRBJ1-2, with a tentative D call TRBD1 (6 bases). The CDR3 nucleotides read TGTGCCAGCAGCCCTCGTCGTTGGACAGATGGCTACACCTTC. It translates to CASSPRRWTDGYTF. The full variable domain, its missing parts supplied by reference TRBV9 and TRBJ1-2, is DSGVTQTPKHLITATGQRVTLRCSPRSGDLSVYWYQQSLDQGLQFLIQYYNGEERAKGNILERFSAQQFPDLHSELNLSSLELGDSALYFCASSPRRWTDGYTFGSGTRLTVV.